This TCR beta chain was retrieved from a study of Graves' ophthalmopathy and Graves' hyperthyroidism. General study results and limits: Most expanded thyroid clonotypes above 0.001 frequency also appeared in blood. Between ophthalmopathy and stable hyperthyroidism, a 13-signature model drew a separation with roughly 88% sensitivity and 75% to 82% specificity. Ophthalmopathy progression was predicted with about 67% sensitivity and approximately 72% specificity.

Concerning this clonotype itself: Its target is not known.

New diagnoses, under 2 months' duration, and ages 18 to 65 characterized the hyperthyroidism patients. Germline lookup yields CDR1 MGHDK and CDR2 SYGVNS. The CDR3 spans 15 residues. V was pared by 6 bases and J by 3 bases, with 7 bases of the junction left unmatched. Amplification from RNA transcripts yielded the TCR beta CDR3 regions. First-round RT-PCR employed HTBI primers, with a second-round multiplex PCR after it. TCRdb fed the multiplex PCR reads into MiXCR, producing one record per CDR3 protein. Of 1 million to 1.3 million distinct CDR3 sequences in the sample, less than 45% were seen once. The chain has TRBV25-1 and TRBJ1-4; 7 positions match TRBD1. Sequencing was done on a sample of peripheral blood or thyroid tissue (not recorded which). The sequence derives from an adult man with Graves' hyperthyroidism. CDR3 in amino acids: CASSGPGTANEKLFF. In DNA form, the CDR3 reads TGTGCCAGCAGCGGGCCCGGGACAGCTAATGAAAAACTGTTTTTT. The entire variable domain, with the rest obtained from reference TRBV25-1 and TRBJ1-4, is as follows: EADIYQTPRYLVIGTGKKITLECSQTMGHDKMYWYQQDPGMELHLIHYSYGVNSTEKGDLSSESTVSRIRTEHFPLTLESARPSHTSQYLCASSGPGTANEKLFFGSGTQLSVL.